The TCR beta chain described here comes from a study of blood T cell repertoires in COVID-19. The CDR3 has 14 amino acids. The V and J ends lost 2 bases and 2 bases respectively, with 10 bases between them. Germline-derived CDR1 and CDR2 are SGHTS and YDEGEE. Sequencing used immunoSEQ multiplex PCR; TCRdb keeps in-frame clones, though not all of them. The table records about 390,000 clones, over 75% of them present only once. The receptor comes from a woman aged 55-75 years with COVID-19, enrolled during active disease. The V and J genes are TRBV5-8 and TRBJ2-5, with no clear D. The specimen was peripheral blood. CDR3 nucleotide sequence: TGTGCCAGCAGCTTCCAGACACATCAAGAGACCCAGTACTTC. It specifies CASSFQTHQETQYF.